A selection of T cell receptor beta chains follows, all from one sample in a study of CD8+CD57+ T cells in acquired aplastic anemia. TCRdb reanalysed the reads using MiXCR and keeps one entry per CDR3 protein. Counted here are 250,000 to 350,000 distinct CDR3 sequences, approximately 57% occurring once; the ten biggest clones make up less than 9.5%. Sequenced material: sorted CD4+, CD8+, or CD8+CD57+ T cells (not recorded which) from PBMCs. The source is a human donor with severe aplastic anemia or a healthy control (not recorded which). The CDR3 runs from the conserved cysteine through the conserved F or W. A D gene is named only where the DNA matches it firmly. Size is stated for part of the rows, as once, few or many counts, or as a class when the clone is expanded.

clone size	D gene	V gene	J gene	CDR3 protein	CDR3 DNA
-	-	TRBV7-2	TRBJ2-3	CASSLEWTSTDTQYF	TGTGCCAGCAGCTTAGAATGGACTAGCACAGATACGCAGTATTTT
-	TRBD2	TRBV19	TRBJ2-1	CASSPGLAGTYNEQFF	TGTGCCAGTAGTCCGGGACTAGCGGGGACATACAATGAGCAGTTCTTC
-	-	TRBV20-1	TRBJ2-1	CSASRRNKQFF	TGCAGTGCTAGCCGGCGAAATAAGCAGTTCTTC
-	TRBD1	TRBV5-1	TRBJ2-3	CASSFLGQGISDTQYF	TGCGCCAGCAGCTTTTTGGGACAGGGTATTTCAGATACGCAGTATTTT
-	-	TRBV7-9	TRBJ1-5	CASSLLAGYEQPQHF	TGTGCCAGCAGCTTACTAGCGGGCTACGAGCAGCCCCAGCATTTT
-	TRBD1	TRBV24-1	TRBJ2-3	CATSDSTGGLSTGTQYF	TGTGCCACCAGTGACTCTACAGGGGGCCTGAGCACGGGTACGCAGTATTTT
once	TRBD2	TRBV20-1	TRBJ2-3	CSARGGRGGGAVGDTQYF	TGCAGTGCTAGAGGAGGTCGGGGCGGGGGGGCCGTCGGAGATACGCAGTATTTT
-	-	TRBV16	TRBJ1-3	CASSQSQDSGNTIYF	TGTGCCAGCAGCCAATCGCAGGACTCTGGAAACACCATATATTTT
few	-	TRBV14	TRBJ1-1	CASSQDWTVNTEAFF	TGTGCCAGCAGCCAGGATTGGACGGTGAACACTGAAGCTTTCTTT
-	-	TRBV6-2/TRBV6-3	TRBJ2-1	CASSYSKSWSYNEQFF	TGTGCCAGCAGTTACTCGAAGTCATGGTCTTACAATGAGCAGTTCTTC
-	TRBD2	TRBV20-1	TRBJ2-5	CSGGGREKETQYF	TGCAGTGGGGGGGGACGGGAGAAAGAGACCCAGTACTTC
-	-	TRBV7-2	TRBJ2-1	CASSLASAGILGEQFF	TGTGCCAGCAGCTTGGCTAGCGCAGGGATTTTGGGTGAGCAGTTCTTC
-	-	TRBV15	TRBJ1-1	CATSRDQSEAFF	TGTGCCACCAGCAGAGACCAGTCTGAAGCTTTCTTT
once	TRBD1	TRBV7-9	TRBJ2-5	CASSPRDRSKETQYF	TGTGCCAGCAGCCCTCGGGACAGGTCTAAAGAGACCCAGTACTTC
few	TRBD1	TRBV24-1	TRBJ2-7	CATSDPGQGYEQYF	TGTGCCACCAGTGATCCGGGACAGGGCTACGAGCAGTACTTC
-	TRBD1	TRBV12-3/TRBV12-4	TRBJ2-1	CASRDRDREQFF	TGTGCCAGCAGGGATCGGGACAGGGAGCAGTTCTTC
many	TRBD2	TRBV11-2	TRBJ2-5	CASSALSGGDGETQYF	TGTGCCAGCAGCGCCCTTAGCGGGGGCGATGGGGAGACCCAGTACTTC
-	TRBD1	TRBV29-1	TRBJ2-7	CSVTPRDSYEQYF	TGCAGCGTTACCCCCCGGGACAGCTACGAGCAGTACTTC
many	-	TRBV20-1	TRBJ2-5	CSAELADSSQETQYF	TGCAGTGCTGAACTCGCGGACAGCTCCCAAGAGACCCAGTACTTC
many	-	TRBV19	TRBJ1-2	CASSIGGGASYGYTF	TGTGCCAGTAGTATAGGTGGAGGGGCCAGCTATGGCTACACCTTC
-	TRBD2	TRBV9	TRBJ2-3	CASSPRGRGIRDTQYF	TGTGCCAGCAGCCCTAGAGGGCGGGGGATCAGAGATACGCAGTATTTT
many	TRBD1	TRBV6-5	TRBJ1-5	CASSWDRDQPQHF	TGTGCCAGCAGTTGGGACAGGGATCAGCCCCAGCATTTT
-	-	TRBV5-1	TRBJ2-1	CASSRDGVSGEQFF	TGTGCCAGCAGCAGAGACGGTGTTTCCGGTGAGCAGTTCTTC
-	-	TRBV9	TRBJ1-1	CASSPGSGEAFF	TGTGCCAGCAGCCCCGGGAGCGGTGAAGCTTTCTTT
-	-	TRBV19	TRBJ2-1	CASRSLGAREQFF	TGTGCCAGTAGGTCTCTGGGAGCGAGAGAGCAGTTCTTC
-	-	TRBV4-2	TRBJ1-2	CASSPGGAFYGYTF	TGTGCCAGCAGCCCGGGGGGCGCATTCTATGGCTACACCTTC
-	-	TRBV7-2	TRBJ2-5	CASSLFGSGEGETQYF	TGTGCCAGCAGCTTATTCGGGTCGGGGGAAGGAGAGACCCAGTACTTC
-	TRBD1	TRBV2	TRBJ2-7	CASSEEGFMDRGNEQYF	TGTGCCAGCAGTGAAGAAGGGTTCATGGACAGGGGGAACGAGCAGTACTTC
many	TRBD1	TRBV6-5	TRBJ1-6	CASAPSRDRGWNSPLHF	TGTGCCAGCGCCCCCTCGCGGGACAGAGGTTGGAATTCACCCCTCCACTTT
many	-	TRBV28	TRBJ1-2	CASTLRGRDGYTF	TGTGCCAGCACCCTCCGGGGGCGCGATGGCTACACCTTC
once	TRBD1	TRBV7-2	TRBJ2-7	CASSRGQQLAYEQYF	TGTGCCAGCAGCAGGGGACAGCAACTGGCCTACGAGCAGTACTTC
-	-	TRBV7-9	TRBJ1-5	CASSFGSLGNQPQHF	TGTGCCAGCAGCTTCGGCAGTCTAGGCAATCAGCCCCAGCATTTT
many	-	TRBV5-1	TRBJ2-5	CASSPPGETQYF	TGCGCCAGCAGCCCCCCTGGGGAGACCCAGTACTTC
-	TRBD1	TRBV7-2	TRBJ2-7	CASSTSGTGVIAYEQYF	TGTGCCAGCAGCACTTCCGGGACAGGGGTAATTGCCTACGAGCAGTACTTC
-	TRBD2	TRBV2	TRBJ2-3	CASSEQGLATDTQYF	TGTGCCAGCAGTGAGCAAGGACTAGCGACAGATACGCAGTATTTT
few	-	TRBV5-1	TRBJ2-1	CASSFGQGAGNEQFF	TGCGCCAGCAGCTTCGGGCAGGGTGCGGGCAATGAGCAGTTCTTC
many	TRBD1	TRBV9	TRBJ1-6	CASSAGQANSPLHF	TGTGCCAGCAGCGCAGGACAGGCGAATTCACCCCTCCACTTT
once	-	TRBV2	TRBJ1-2	CASSSRPAGYLGGYTF	TGTGCCAGCAGCTCTAGACCGGCAGGCTACTTGGGTGGCTACACCTTC
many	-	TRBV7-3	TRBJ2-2	CASSLYRSGELFF	TGTGCCAGCAGCTTATATCGGTCCGGGGAGCTGTTTTTT
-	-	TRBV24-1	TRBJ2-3	CATSDSEVVRQYF	TGTGCCACCAGTGATTCGGAAGTGGTACGGCAGTATTTT
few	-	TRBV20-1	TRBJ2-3	CSARTVTDTQYF	TGCAGTGCTAGGACAGTCACAGATACGCAGTATTTT
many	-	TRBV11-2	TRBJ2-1	CASSAGRFTTYNEQFF	TGTGCCAGCAGCGCGGGACGGTTTACCACCTACAATGAGCAGTTCTTC